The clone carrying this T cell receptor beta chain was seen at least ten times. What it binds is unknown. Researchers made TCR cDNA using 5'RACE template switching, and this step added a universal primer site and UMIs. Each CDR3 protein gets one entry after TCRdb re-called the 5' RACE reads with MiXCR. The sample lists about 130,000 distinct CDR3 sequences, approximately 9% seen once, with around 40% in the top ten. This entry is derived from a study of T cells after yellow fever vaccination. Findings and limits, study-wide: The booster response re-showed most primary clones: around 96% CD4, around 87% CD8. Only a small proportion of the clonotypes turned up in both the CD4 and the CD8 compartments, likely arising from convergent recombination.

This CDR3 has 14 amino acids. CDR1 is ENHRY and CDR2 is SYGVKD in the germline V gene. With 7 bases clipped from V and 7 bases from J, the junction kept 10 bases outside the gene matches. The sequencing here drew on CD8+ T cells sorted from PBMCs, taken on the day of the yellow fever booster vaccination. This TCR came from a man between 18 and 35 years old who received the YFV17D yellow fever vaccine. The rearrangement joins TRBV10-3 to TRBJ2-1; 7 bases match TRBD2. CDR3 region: CAITAGRGRNEQFF. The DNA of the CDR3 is TGTGCCATCACCGCTGGGCGGGGGAGGAATGAGCAGTTCTTC.